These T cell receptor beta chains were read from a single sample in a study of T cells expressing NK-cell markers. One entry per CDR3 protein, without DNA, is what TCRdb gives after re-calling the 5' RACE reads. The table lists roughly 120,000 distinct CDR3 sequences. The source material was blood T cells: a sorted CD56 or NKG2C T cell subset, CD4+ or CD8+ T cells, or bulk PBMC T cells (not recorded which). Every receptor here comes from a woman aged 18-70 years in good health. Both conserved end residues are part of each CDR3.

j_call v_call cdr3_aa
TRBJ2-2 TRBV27 CASSLSTGAGELFF
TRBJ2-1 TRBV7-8 CASSFAEYNEQFF
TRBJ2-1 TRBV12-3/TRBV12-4 CASLTGGLNNEQFF
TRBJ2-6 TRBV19 CASRPGSGANVLTF
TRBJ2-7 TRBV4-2 CASSQVGVDVYEQYF
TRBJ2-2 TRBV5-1 CASSLEAGDTGELFF
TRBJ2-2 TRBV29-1 CSAAEGTGELFF
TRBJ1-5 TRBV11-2 CASSLDRTGHQPQHF
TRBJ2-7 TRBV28 CASGPRAFYEQYF
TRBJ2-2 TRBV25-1 CASSEYAFDRHTGELFF